This is a list of T cell receptor beta chains from one sample in a study of blood T cell repertoires in COVID-19. The data were produced by immunoSEQ multiplex PCR, yet TCRdb's version contains in-frame clones alone and is incomplete. Of roughly 99,000 clones detected, more than 65% appear once; the ten largest clones hold 15% to 20%. Sequencing input: peripheral blood. The receptors come from a woman of 80 years or more with active or convalescent COVID-19. Each CDR3 is given with its conserved first and last residue. Clone size is given for some rows only: seen once, a few or many times, or a class if the clone is expanded.

clone_size,v_call,j_call,cdr3_aa
-,TRBV6-4,TRBJ2-1,CASSETESSYNEQFF
-,TRBV6-5,TRBJ2-7,CASSLGSEQYF
-,TRBV6-2/TRBV6-3,TRBJ2-1,CASSYSSGSPRQFF
-,TRBV10-3,TRBJ2-7,CAIGGEGLGEQYF
-,TRBV9,TRBJ1-3,CASKRGGPDSGNTIYF
once,TRBV18,TRBJ1-1,CASSLAQGMNTEAFF
-,TRBV30,TRBJ1-1,CAWSYKNTEAFF
-,TRBV6-5,TRBJ1-4,CASSTTAGGLFF
-,TRBV7-2,TRBJ2-7,CASSQMGPPYEQYF
-,TRBV5-1,TRBJ2-1,CASAWGLAGVNNEQFF
-,TRBV10-2,TRBJ2-7,CASSVLALSYEQYF
-,TRBV10-3,TRBJ1-3,CAIRPQGLWGNTIYF
-,TRBV29-1,TRBJ2-6,CSVGYRAGANVLTF
-,TRBV6-5,TRBJ2-7,CASSYQQGSSYEQYF
-,TRBV28,TRBJ2-3,CASLEDTQYF
-,TRBV6-2/TRBV6-3,TRBJ2-1,CASSVIGGRYNEQFF
-,TRBV19,TRBJ2-4,CASSIEGTSGRNIQYF
-,TRBV9,TRBJ1-1,CASSVSAGETEAFF
-,TRBV6-2/TRBV6-3,TRBJ2-5,CASSHPPGLGTQYF
-,TRBV7-8,TRBJ2-1,CASSSYTGTGRNEQFF
-,TRBV19,TRBJ1-2,CASSIREANYGYTF
-,TRBV19,TRBJ1-4,CASSVGQGSEKLFF
-,TRBV18,TRBJ1-3,CASSPWDRGQGNTIYF
-,TRBV27,TRBJ2-6,CASSSVRGPGANVLTF
-,TRBV12-3/TRBV12-4,TRBJ2-1,CASSFQLYEQFF
-,TRBV11-2,TRBJ2-5,CASSSVGQGDQETQYF
-,TRBV4-1,TRBJ2-1,CASSQGALLDGVYNEQFF
-,TRBV6-2/TRBV6-3,TRBJ1-2,CASSQNRLILYGYTF
-,TRBV4-2,TRBJ2-7,CASSAGQASYEQYF
-,TRBV28,TRBJ2-5,CASSLSGSMGETQYF
-,TRBV4-2,TRBJ1-1,CASSQVGLDSYTEAFF
-,TRBV23-1,TRBJ2-7,CASSSRSQGPF
-,TRBV28,TRBJ2-3,CASSSSGQGTDTQYF